This T cell receptor (beta chain) was observed in a study of T cell changes during pregnancy in multiple sclerosis (dated by TCRdb to between 2017 and 2020). Study-wide context: In women with multiple sclerosis, the researchers looked at how the T cell repertoire shifted as pregnancy progressed.

Concerning this clone: Its antigen is not yet known. One base away there is no much larger clone; base qualities are not given.

The library was produced with the immunoSEQ multiplex PCR assay. This is the immuneACCESS table as TCRdb keeps it, with only in-frame sequences that have V and J called. A part of the clones is gone; compared with another copy, unresolved V genes explain less than half, and the rest is unexplained. This sample is represented by 55,000 to 85,000 clones; approximately 92% of them were singletons. The ten largest clonotypes hold around 2% of the sample. The germline V gene provides CDR1 SGHVS and CDR2 FQNEAQ. The CDR3 spans 14 residues, from the cysteine through the phenylalanine. Here the CDR3 DNA is all that survives: 42 bases in frame from base 1. V lost 2 bases and J lost 8 bases, and the count of bases not matched to a germline gene is 2.

The origin of this receptor is a female donor with multiple sclerosis, enrolled in a pregnancy study. The receptor chain draws on TRBV7-8 and TRBJ1-6; 8 bases in between match TRBD1. The source material was peripheral blood, sampled in the second trimester of pregnancy. The CDR3 here reads CASSLKQGDSPLHF. The DNA sequence reads TGTGCCAGCAGCTTAAAACAGGGGGATTCACCCCTCCACTTT.